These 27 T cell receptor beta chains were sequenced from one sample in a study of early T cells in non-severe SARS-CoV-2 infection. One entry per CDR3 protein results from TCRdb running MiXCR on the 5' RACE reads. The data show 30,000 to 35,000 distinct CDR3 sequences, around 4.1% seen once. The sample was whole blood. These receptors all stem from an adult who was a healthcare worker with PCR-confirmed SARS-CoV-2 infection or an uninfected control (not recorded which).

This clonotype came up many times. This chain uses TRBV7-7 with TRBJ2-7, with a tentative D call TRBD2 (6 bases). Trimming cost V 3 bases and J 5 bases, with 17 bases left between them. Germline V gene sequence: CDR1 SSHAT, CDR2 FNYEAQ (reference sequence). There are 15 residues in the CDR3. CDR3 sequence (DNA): TGTGCCAGCAGCTTTGAGGCAGGAGGGGACCACGAGCAGTACTTC. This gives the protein CASSFEAGGDHEQYF.

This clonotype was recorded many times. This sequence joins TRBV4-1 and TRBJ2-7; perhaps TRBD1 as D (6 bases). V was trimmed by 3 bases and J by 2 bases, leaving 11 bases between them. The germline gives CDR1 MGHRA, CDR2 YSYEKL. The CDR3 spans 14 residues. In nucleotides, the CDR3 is TGCGCCAGCAGCCATACAGGGTCTCCCTACGAGCAGTACTTC. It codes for CASSHTGSPYEQYF.

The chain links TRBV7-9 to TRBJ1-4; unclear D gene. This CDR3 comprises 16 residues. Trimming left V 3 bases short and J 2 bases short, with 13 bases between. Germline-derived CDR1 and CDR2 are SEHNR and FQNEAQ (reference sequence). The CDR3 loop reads CASSFPAPGTNEKLFF. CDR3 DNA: TGTGCCAGCAGCTTCCCGGCCCCGGGTACTAATGAAAAACTGTTTTTT.

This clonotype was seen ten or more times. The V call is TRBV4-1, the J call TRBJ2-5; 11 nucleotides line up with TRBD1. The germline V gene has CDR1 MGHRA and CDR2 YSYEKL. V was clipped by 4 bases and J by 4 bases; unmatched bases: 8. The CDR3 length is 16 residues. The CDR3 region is CASSRGQGAGGETQYF. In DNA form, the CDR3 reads TGCGCCAGCAGCCGCGGACAGGGGGCAGGTGGAGAGACCCAGTACTTC.

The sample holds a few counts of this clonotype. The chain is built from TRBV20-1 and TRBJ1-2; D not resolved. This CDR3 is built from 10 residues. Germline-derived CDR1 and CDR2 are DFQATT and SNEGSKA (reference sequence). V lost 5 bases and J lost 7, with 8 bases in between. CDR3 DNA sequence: TGCAGTGCTGGGAGGGTTGGCTACACCTTC. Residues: CSAGRVGYTF.

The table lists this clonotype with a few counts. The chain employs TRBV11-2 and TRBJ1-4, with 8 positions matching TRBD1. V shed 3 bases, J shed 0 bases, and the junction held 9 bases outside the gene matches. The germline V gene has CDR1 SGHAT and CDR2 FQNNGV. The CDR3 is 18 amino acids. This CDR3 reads CASSFRDRGRSTNEKLFF. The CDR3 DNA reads TGTGCCAGCAGCTTCCGCGACAGGGGCCGCTCAACTAATGAAAAACTGTTTTTT. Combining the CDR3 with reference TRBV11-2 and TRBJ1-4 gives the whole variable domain EAGVAQSPRYKIIEKRQSVAFWCNPISGHATLYWYQQILGQGPKLLIQFQNNGVVDDSQLPKDRFSAERLKGVDSTLKIQPAKLEDSAVYLCASSFRDRGRSTNEKLFFGSGTQLSVL.

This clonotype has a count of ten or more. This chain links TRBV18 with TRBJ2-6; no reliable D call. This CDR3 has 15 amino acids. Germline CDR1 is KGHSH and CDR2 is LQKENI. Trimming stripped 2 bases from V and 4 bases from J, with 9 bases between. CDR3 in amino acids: CASSPIPEGANVLTF. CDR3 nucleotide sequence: TGTGCCAGCTCACCAATCCCCGAGGGGGCCAACGTCCTGACTTTC.

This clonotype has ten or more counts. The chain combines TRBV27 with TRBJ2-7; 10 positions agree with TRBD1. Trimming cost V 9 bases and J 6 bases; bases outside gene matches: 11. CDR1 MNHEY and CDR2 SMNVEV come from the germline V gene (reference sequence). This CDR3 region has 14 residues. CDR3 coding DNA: TGTGCCAGTACGAGGGGGACAGGGGTAGGCGAGCAGTACTTC. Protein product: CASTRGTGVGEQYF.

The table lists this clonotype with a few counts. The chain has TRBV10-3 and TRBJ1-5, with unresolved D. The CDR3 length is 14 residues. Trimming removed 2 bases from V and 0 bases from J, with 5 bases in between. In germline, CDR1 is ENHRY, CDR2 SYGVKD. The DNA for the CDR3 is TGTGCCATCAGTGAGGGAGGTAGCAATCAGCCCCAGCATTTT. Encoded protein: CAISEGGSNQPQHF.

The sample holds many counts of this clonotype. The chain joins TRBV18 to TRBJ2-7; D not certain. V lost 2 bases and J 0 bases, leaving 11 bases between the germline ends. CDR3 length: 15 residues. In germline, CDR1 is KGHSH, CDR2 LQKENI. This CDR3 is CASSPSSRSSYEQYF. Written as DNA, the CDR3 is TGTGCCAGCTCACCATCGTCGAGGAGCTCCTACGAGCAGTACTTC.

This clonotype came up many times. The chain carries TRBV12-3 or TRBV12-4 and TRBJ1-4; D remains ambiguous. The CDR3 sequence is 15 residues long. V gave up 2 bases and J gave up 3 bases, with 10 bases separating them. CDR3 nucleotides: TGTGCCAGCAGTTTATTTGGGGTAGCTAATGAAAAACTGTTTTTT. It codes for CASSLFGVANEKLFF.

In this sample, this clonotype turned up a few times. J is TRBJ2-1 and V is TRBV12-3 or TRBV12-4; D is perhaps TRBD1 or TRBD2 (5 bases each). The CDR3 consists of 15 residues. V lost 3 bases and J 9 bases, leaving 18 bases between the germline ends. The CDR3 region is CASSFGGTLPSEQFF. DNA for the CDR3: TGTGCCAGCAGTTTTGGGGGAACCCTCCCGAGTGAGCAGTTCTTC.

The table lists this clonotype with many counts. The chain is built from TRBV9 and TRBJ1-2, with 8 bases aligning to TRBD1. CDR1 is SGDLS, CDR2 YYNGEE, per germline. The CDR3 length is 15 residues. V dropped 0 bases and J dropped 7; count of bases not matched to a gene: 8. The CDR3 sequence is CASSVESGGLFGYTF. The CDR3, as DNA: TGTGCCAGCAGCGTAGAGTCAGGGGGCCTCTTTGGCTACACCTTC.

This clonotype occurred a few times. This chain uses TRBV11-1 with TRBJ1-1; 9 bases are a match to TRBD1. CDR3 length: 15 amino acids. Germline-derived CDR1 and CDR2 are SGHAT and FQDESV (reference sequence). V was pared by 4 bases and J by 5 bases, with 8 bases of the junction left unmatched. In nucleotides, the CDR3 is TGTGCCAGCAGCTCAACCGGGACAGGGAGAACTGAAGCTTTCTTT. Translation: CASSSTGTGRTEAFF. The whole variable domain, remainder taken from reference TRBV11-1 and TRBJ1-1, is EAEVAQSPRYKITEKSQAVAFWCDPISGHATLYWYRQILGQGPELLVQFQDESVVDDSQLPKDRFSAERLKGVDSTLKIQPAELGDSAMYLCASSSTGTGRTEAFFGQGTRLTVV.

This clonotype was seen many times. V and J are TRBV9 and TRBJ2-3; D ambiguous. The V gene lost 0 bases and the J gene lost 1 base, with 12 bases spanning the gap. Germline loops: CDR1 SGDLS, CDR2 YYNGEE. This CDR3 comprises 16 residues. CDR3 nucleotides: TGTGCCAGCAGCGTAGGAGCGCGAGAACGCACAGATACGCAGTATTTT. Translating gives CASSVGARERTDTQYF.

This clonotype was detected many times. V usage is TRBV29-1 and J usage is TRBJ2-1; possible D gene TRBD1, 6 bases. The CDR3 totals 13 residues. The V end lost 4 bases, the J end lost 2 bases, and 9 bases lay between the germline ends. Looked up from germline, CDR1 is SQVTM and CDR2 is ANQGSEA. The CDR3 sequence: CSVVQGPYNEQFF. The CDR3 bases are TGCAGCGTTGTACAGGGTCCCTACAATGAGCAGTTCTTC.

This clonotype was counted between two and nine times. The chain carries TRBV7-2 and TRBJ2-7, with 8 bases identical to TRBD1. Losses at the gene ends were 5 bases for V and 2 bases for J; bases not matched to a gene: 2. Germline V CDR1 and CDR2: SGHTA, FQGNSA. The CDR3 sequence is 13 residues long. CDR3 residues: CASSRGQAYEQYF. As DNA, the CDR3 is TGTGCCAGCAGCCGGGGACAGGCCTACGAGCAGTACTTC.

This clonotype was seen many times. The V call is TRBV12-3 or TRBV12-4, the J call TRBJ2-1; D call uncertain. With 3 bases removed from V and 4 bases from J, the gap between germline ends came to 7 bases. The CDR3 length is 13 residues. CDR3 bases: TGTGCCAGCAGTTTCAGAGAGTACAATGAGCAGTTCTTC. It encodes CASSFREYNEQFF.

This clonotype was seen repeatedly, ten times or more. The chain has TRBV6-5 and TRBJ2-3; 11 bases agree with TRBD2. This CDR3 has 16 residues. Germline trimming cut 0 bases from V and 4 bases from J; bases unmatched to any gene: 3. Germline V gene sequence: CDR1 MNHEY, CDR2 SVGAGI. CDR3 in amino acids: CASSYSPSGGPDTQYF. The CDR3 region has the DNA TGTGCCAGCAGTTACTCGCCTAGCGGGGGGCCAGATACGCAGTATTTT.

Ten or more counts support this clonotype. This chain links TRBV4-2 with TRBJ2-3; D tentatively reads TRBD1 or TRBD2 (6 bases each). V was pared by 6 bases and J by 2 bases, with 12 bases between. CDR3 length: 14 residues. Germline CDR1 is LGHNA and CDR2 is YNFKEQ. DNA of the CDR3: TGTGCCAGCAGGGGGGGCGGATACACAGATACGCAGTATTTT. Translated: CASRGGGYTDTQYF.

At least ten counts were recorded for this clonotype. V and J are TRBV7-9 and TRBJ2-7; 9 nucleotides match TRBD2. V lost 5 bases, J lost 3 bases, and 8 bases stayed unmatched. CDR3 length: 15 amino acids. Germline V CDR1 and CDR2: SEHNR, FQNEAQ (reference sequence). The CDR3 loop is CASSGLTSGNYEQYF. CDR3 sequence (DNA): TGTGCCAGCAGCGGCTTGACTAGCGGAAACTACGAGCAGTACTTC.

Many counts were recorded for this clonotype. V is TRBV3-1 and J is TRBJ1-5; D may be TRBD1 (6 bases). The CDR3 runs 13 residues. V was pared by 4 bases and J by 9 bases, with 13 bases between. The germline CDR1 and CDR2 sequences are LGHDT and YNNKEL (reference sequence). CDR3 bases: TGTGCCAGCAGCCCGGGACACCAGGTGCCCCAGCATTTT. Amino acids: CASSPGHQVPQHF. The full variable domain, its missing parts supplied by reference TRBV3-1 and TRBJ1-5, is DTAVSQTPKYLVTQMGNDKSIKCEQNLGHDTMYWYKQDSKKFLKIMFSYNNKELIINETVPNRFSPKSPDKAHLNLHINSLELGDSAVYFCASSPGHQVPQHFGDGTRLSIL.

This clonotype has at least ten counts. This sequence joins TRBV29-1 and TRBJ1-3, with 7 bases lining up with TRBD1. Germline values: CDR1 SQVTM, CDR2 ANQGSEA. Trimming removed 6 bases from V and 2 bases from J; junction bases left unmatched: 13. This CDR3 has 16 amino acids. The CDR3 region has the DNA TGCAGCGTGGTAGGGGGAGACAGGGAACCTGGAAACACCATATATTTT. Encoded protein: CSVVGGDREPGNTIYF.

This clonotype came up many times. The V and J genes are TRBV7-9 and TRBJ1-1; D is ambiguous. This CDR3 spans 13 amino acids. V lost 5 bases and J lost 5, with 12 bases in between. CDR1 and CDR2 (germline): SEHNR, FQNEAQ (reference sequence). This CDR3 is CASSVEPRTEAFF. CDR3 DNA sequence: TGTGCCAGCAGCGTAGAGCCAAGGACTGAAGCTTTCTTT. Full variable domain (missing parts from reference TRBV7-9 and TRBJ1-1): DTGVSQNPRHKITKRGQNVTFRCDPISEHNRLYWYRQTLGQGPEFLTYFQNEAQLEKSRLLSDRFSAERPKGSFSTLEIQRTEQGDSAMYLCASSVEPRTEAFFGQGTRLTVV.

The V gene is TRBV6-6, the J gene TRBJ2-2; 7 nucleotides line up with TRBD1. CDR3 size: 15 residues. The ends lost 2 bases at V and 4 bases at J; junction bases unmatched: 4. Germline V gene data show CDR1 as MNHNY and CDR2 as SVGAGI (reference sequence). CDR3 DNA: TGTGCCAGCAGTTACGCCGGGACAGCCACCGGGGAGCTGTTTTTT. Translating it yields CASSYAGTATGELFF.

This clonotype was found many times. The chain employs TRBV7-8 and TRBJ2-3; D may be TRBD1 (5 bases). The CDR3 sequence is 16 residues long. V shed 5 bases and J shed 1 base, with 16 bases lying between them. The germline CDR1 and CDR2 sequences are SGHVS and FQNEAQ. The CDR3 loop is CASSLNQGLGTDTQYF. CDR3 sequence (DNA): TGTGCCAGCAGCCTAAATCAGGGTCTTGGCACAGATACGCAGTATTTT. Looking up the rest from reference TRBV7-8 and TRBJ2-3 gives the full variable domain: GAGVSQSPRYKVAKRGQDVALRCDPISGHVSLFWYQQALGQGPEFLTYFQNEAQLDKSGLPSDRFFAERPEGSVSTLKIQRTQQEDSAVYLCASSLNQGLGTDTQYFGPGTRLTVL.

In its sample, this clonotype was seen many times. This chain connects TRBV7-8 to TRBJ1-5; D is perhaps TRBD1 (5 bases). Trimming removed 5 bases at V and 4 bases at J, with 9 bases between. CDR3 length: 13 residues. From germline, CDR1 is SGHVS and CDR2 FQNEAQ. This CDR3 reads CASSIQGNQPQHF. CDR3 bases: TGTGCCAGCAGCATTCAGGGAAATCAGCCCCAGCATTTT.